The rows below give T cell receptor beta chains drawn from one sample of a study of T-cell memory formation after mild COVID-19. In TCRdb, the 5' RACE reads were re-called with MiXCR into one record per CDR3 protein. The table lists under 200,000 distinct CDR3 sequences, around a third of them singletons. The material sequenced was PBMCs or a T cell subset sorted from them (not recorded which). Receptors were obtained from an adult woman who had mild COVID-19 (a few samples of this study predate the infection). Cell type and time point are not known. The CDR3 runs from the conserved cysteine through the conserved F or W. A D gene is named only where the DNA matches it firmly. Not every row has a clone size; where given, it reads once, few, many or a size class.

v_call	j_call	d_call	clone_size	cdr3_aa	cdr3_nt
TRBV11-2	TRBJ2-3	NA	NA	CASSPEGEVSQYF	TGTGCCAGCAGCCCCGAGGGCGAAGTATCGCAGTATTTT
TRBV20-1	TRBJ2-5	TRBD2	few	CSARGYKRGGQETQYF	TGCAGTGCTAGAGGTTACAAGCGGGGGGGCCAAGAGACCCAGTACTTC
TRBV20-1	TRBJ2-3	NA	NA	CSAKKGPSTDTQYF	TGCAGTGCTAAAAAAGGACCAAGCACAGATACGCAGTATTTT
TRBV28	TRBJ2-5	NA	NA	CASSLVGRGETQYF	TGTGCCAGCAGTTTAGTAGGCAGGGGAGAGACCCAGTACTTC
TRBV7-2	TRBJ2-5	TRBD2	few	CASRFSGIRETQYF	TGTGCCAGCAGATTCAGCGGGATTAGGGAGACCCAGTACTTC
TRBV3-1	TRBJ1-3	NA	NA	CASSPGLQVGNTIYF	TGTGCCAGCAGCCCAGGACTTCAGGTGGGAAACACCATATATTTT
TRBV10-3	TRBJ2-1	NA	NA	CATCPGAKAWDEQFF	TGTGCCACCTGCCCTGGGGCTAAAGCGTGGGATGAGCAGTTCTTC
TRBV15	TRBJ2-7	NA	few	CATSRDWSHSLLGEQYF	TGTGCCACCAGCAGAGATTGGAGTCACTCCCTACTAGGTGAGCAGTACTTC
TRBV24-1	TRBJ2-1	NA	few	CATSDLNRGQLAGYNEQFF	TGTGCCACCAGTGATTTAAACAGGGGGCAACTAGCGGGCTACAATGAGCAGTTCTTC
TRBV7-9	TRBJ2-1	TRBD2	NA	CASSRVREGGYNEQFF	TGTGCCAGCAGCCGGGTGCGGGAGGGAGGATACAATGAGCAGTTCTTC
TRBV20-1	TRBJ2-1	NA	NA	CSARDKHGVSYNEQFF	TGCAGTGCTAGAGATAAACACGGGGTATCCTACAATGAGCAGTTCTTC
TRBV20-1	TRBJ1-5	NA	few	CSAGGRLDQPQHF	TGCAGTGCTGGCGGCAGGCTGGATCAGCCCCAGCATTTT
TRBV6-6	TRBJ2-4	TRBD1	NA	CASRGQGEEKNIQYF	TGTGCCAGCAGAGGACAGGGGGAGGAGAAAAACATTCAGTACTTC
TRBV5-1	TRBJ2-5	NA	few	CASSLASRQTQYF	TGCGCCAGCAGCTTGGCTAGCCGGCAGACCCAGTACTTC
TRBV24-1	TRBJ2-2	NA	NA	CATSEPIDTGELFF	TGTGCCACCAGTGAACCTATTGACACCGGGGAGCTGTTTTTT
TRBV5-1	TRBJ1-1	TRBD1	few	CASSLVATGFATEAFF	TGCGCCAGCAGCTTGGTGGCGACAGGGTTTGCGACTGAAGCTTTCTTT
TRBV6-2/TRBV6-3	TRBJ2-7	NA	NA	CASSDYGGRSYEQYF	TGTGCCAGCAGCGATTACGGGGGCCGCTCCTACGAGCAGTACTTC
TRBV5-4	TRBJ2-5	TRBD2	NA	CASSLGLAGGGETQYF	TGTGCCAGCAGCTTGGGACTAGCGGGGGGCGGGGAGACCCAGTACTTC
TRBV12-3/TRBV12-4	TRBJ2-1	NA	few	CASSFSGLDEQFF	TGTGCCAGCAGTTTTTCGGGGCTCGATGAGCAGTTCTTC
TRBV11-3	TRBJ2-3	TRBD2	few	CASSHRLADTDTQYF	TGTGCCAGCAGTCACCGACTAGCGGACACAGATACGCAGTATTTT
TRBV7-2	TRBJ1-1	NA	NA	CASSFGTPTEAFF	TGTGCCAGCAGCTTCGGGACACCCACTGAAGCTTTCTTT
TRBV5-1	TRBJ2-3	NA	NA	CASNVGGQDTQYF	TGCGCCAGCAACGTGGGGGGGCAAGATACGCAGTATTTT
TRBV4-3	TRBJ2-4	TRBD2	NA	CASSQAPPAGGSLGIQYF	TGCGCCAGCAGCCAAGCCCCCCCCGCGGGAGGTTCCTTAGGCATTCAGTACTTC